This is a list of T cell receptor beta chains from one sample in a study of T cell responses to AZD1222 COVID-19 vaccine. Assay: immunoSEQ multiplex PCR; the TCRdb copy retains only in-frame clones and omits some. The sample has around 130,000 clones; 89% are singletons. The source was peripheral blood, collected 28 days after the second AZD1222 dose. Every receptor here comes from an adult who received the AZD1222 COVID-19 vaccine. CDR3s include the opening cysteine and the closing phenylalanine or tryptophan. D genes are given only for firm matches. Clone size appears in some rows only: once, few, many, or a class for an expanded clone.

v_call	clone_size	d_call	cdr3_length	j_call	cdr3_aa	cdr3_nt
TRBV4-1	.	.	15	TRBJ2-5	CASSVAADIQETQYF	TGCGCCAGCAGTGTGGCGGCAGATATTCAAGAGACCCAGTACTTC
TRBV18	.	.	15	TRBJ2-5	CASSPEWDTGGAQYF	TGTGCCAGCTCACCGGAATGGGACACAGGAGGGGCCCAGTACTTC
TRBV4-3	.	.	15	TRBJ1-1	CASSQEGGLNTEAFF	TGCGCCAGCAGCCAAGAGGGGGGATTGAACACTGAAGCTTTCTTT
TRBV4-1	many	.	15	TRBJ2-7	CASSQQRGGGYEQYF	TGCGCCAGCAGCCAACAAAGGGGAGGGGGCTACGAGCAGTACTTC
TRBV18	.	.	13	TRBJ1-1	CAISGGMNTEAFF	TGTGCCATCTCCGGGGGGATGAACACTGAAGCTTTCTTT
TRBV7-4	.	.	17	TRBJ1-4	CASSLRRVIATNEKLFF	TGTGCCAGCAGCCTCAGAAGGGTAATAGCAACTAATGAAAAACTGTTTTTT
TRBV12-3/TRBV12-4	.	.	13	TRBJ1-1	CASSPIMNTEAFF	TGTGCCAGCAGCCCGATTATGAACACTGAAGCTTTCTTT
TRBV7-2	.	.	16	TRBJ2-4	CASSLAGALAKNIQYF	TGTGCCAGCAGCTTAGCGGGGGCTCTAGCCAAAAACATTCAGTACTTC
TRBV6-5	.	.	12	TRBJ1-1	CASSYGRTEAFF	TGTGCCAGCAGTTATGGGCGGACTGAAGCTTTCTTT
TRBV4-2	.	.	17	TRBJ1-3	CASSQDPQGNTGNTIYF	TGTGCCAGCAGCCAAGATCCGCAGGGAAATACTGGAAACACCATATATTTT
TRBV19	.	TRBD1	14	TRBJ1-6	CTSKRDRGRSPLHF	TGTACCAGTAAGCGGGACAGGGGACGATCACCCCTCCACTTT
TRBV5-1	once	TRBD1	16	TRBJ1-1	CASSSQGAGLDTEAFF	TGCGCCAGCAGCTCCCAGGGGGCCGGGCTTGACACTGAAGCTTTCTTT
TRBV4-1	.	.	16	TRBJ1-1	CASSQNRRIMNTEAFF	TGCGCCAGCAGCCAAAATCGCCGGATCATGAACACTGAAGCTTTCTTT
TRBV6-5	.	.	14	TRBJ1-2	CASSYSRGSYGYTF	TGTGCCAGCAGTTACTCCAGGGGATCTTATGGCTACACCTTC
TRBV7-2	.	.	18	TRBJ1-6	CASSLAATLSSYNSPLHF	TGTGCCAGCAGCTTAGCCGCGACACTAAGCTCCTATAATTCACCCCTCCACTTT
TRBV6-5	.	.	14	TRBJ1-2	CASSYQRGDYGYTF	TGTGCCAGCAGTTACCAGCGGGGGGACTATGGCTACACCTTC
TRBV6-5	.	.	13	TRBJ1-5	CASSLGAWEPQHF	TGTGCCAGCAGTTTGGGGGCTTGGGAGCCCCAGCATTTT
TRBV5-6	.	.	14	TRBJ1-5	CASSSRGRDQPQHF	TGTGCCAGCAGCTCCCGAGGGCGGGATCAGCCCCAGCATTTT
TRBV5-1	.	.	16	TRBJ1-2	CASSPGAGLEVYGYTF	TGCGCCAGCAGCCCGGGGGCCGGCTTAGAGGTGTATGGCTACACCTTC
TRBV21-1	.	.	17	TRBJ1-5	CASSSDRGFYSNQPQHF	TGTGCCAGCAGCTCGGACAGGGGATTTTATAGCAATCAGCCCCAGCATTTT
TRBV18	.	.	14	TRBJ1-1	CASSPRFGETEAFF	TGTGCCAGCTCACCAAGGTTCGGGGAGACTGAAGCTTTCTTT
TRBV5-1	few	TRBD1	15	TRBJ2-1	CASSLGDREANEQFF	TGCGCCAGCAGCTTGGGGGACAGGGAGGCCAATGAGCAGTTCTTC
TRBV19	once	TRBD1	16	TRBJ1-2	CASGRLQGGFNYGYTF	TGTGCCAGTGGTCGTCTACAGGGGGGGTTTAACTATGGCTACACCTTC
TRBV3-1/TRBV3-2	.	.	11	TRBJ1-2	CASSQGYGYTF	TGTGCCAGCAGCCAGGGGTATGGCTACACCTTC